This entry lists 14 T cell receptor beta chains sequenced from one sample in a study of CD8 T cells in ankylosing spondylitis. MiXCR, applied by TCRdb to the 5' RACE reads, yields one record per CDR3 protein. The repertoire holds 270,000 or so distinct CDR3 sequences, with about 18% as singletons. The specimen was blood, either unsorted or a sorted T cell fraction (not recorded which). These TCRs come from a male donor with ankylosing spondylitis or in good health (not recorded which).

V gene TRBV4-1 combines with J gene TRBJ2-1, with TRBD2 matching 10 bases. The CDR3 is 18 residues long. Germline CDR1 and CDR2: MGHRA and YSYEKL. V lost 0 bases, J lost 8 bases, and 13 bases stayed unmatched. The CDR3 sequence: CASSQDRLGLAGVDEQFF. Written as DNA, the CDR3 is TGCGCCAGCAGCCAAGACCGGCTAGGGCTAGCGGGAGTGGATGAGCAGTTCTTC.

J is TRBJ1-1 and V is TRBV5-1; perhaps TRBD1 as D (6 bases). This CDR3 is built from 17 residues. Germline V lookup: CDR1 SGHRS, CDR2 YFSETQ. Trimming pared 3 bases from V and 0 bases from J, leaving 18 bases between. CDR3 DNA sequence: TGCGCCAGCAGCTCCCGAACCGGGGGCGCGTTGAACACTGAAGCTTTCTTT. Translating it yields CASSSRTGGALNTEAFF.

This clonotype has only a few counts. J is TRBJ2-7 and V is TRBV7-9; D might be TRBD1 or TRBD2, each matching 5 bases. Germline CDR1 reads SEHNR; CDR2 reads FQNEAQ (reference sequence). CDR3 length equals 15 residues. V shed 4 bases and J shed 2 bases, with 15 bases lying between them. CDR3 sequence (DNA): TGTGCCAGCAGCTCCCGGGACCGCATAACCTACGAGCAGTACTTC. Translated, it gives CASSSRDRITYEQYF.

The table lists this clonotype with many counts. V usage is TRBV20-1 and J usage is TRBJ2-7, with 7 bases that match TRBD1. Germline values: CDR1 DFQATT, CDR2 SNEGSKA (reference sequence). The J segment lost 0 bases and the V segment lost 0 bases, leaving 14 bases of the junction unmatched. The CDR3 is made up of 18 amino acids. CDR3 sequence reads: CSARDFLLRQGNSYEQYF. The CDR3 coding sequence is TGCAGTGCTAGAGATTTCCTGCTGAGACAGGGTAACTCCTACGAGCAGTACTTC.

This rearrangement joins TRBV20-1 to TRBJ2-3; the D gene is possibly TRBD1 (6 bases). The CDR3 covers 15 residues. V lost 6 bases to trimming and J lost 3 bases, with 19 bases between them. Germline V CDR1 and CDR2: DFQATT, SNEGSKA (reference sequence). CDR3 nucleotides: TGCAGTGCCGTGGGATGGGCAGGGGCGACAGATACGCAGTATTTT. Its protein product is CSAVGWAGATDTQYF.

CDR3 in amino acids: CASSLVGSSNQPQHF. The CDR3 coding sequence is TGTGCCAGCAGTTTAGTGGGCAGTAGCAATCAGCCCCAGCATTTT. The V gene is TRBV28, the J gene TRBJ1-5; no firm D call. The CDR3 sequence is 15 residues long. V lost 2 bases to trimming and J lost 0 bases, with 8 bases between them. Per germline, CDR1 MDHEN and CDR2 SYDVKM.

This clonotype was seen a single time. This sequence joins TRBV28 and TRBJ2-5, with TRBD1 matching 7 bases. Germline-derived CDR1 and CDR2 are MDHEN and SYDVKM. J gave up 5 bases and V 5 bases, and 8 bases lay outside the gene matches. The CDR3 loop spans 14 amino acids. This chain's CDR3 is CASSLGQPGETQYF. The CDR3 coding sequence is TGTGCCAGCAGTCTGGGACAGCCTGGGGAGACCCAGTACTTC.

This clonotype was seen a single time. The chain recombines TRBV5-1 with TRBJ2-1; TRBD2 aligns across 11 bases. After removal of 4 bases from V and 5 bases from J, the junction contained 5 bases not matched to a gene. The CDR3 is made up of 15 amino acids. Germline CDR1 reads SGHRS; CDR2 reads YFSETQ. CDR3 sequence: CASSLTSGTNNEQFF. The CDR3 bases are TGCGCCAGCAGCCTGACTAGCGGGACGAACAATGAGCAGTTCTTC.

The rearrangement uses TRBV6-5 and TRBJ2-7, with 7 bases identical to TRBD2. The CDR3 has 16 residues. The V gene end was trimmed by 4 bases and the J gene end by 0 bases; junction bases not matched to a gene: 9. The V gene's germline CDR1 is MNHEY and CDR2 SVGAGI. The CDR3 DNA reads TGTGCCAGCAGTTTCTATCTAGCGGACTACTCCTACGAGCAGTACTTC. Residues: CASSFYLADYSYEQYF.

This clonotype was seen a few times. The gene calls are TRBV29-1 and TRBJ2-7, with a possible D match to TRBD2 (6 bases). Trimming pared 6 bases from V and 3 bases from J, leaving 21 bases between. The germline CDR1 and CDR2 sequences are SQVTM and ANQGSEA. This CDR3 is built from 15 residues. CDR3 DNA sequence: TGCAGCGTCCACACCTTTAGCGGAGGACTCTACGAGCAGTACTTC. This codes for CSVHTFSGGLYEQYF.

The chain is built from TRBV9 and TRBJ1-2; D perhaps matches TRBD1 (5 bases). The CDR3 is 15 residues long. Germline V CDR1 and CDR2: SGDLS, YYNGEE. V dropped 0 bases and J dropped 6 bases, with 15 bases sitting between them. The CDR3 DNA follows: TGTGCCAGCAGCGTAGATTGGCAGGGAGGGAATGGCTACACCTTC. It yields the protein CASSVDWQGGNGYTF.

The rearrangement links TRBV7-9 to TRBJ2-1, with 7 bases fitting TRBD1. This CDR3 is built from 15 residues. The trim removed 5 bases at V and 6 bases at J, leaving 10 bases unmatched. Germline lookup yields CDR1 SEHNR and CDR2 FQNEAQ (reference sequence). The DNA of the CDR3 is TGTGCCAGCAGCCCGAACGGACAGGTCGGCAATGAGCAGTTCTTC. Its translation is CASSPNGQVGNEQFF.

This clonotype showed up just a few times. V and J are TRBV29-1 and TRBJ2-7; the D is unclear. The CDR3 extends over 13 amino acids. Germline V gives CDR1 SQVTM, CDR2 ANQGSEA. Trimming removed 5 bases from V and 4 bases from J, with 15 bases in between. CDR3 residues: CSVRVPGRYEQYF. CDR3 nucleotide sequence: TGCAGCGTTCGCGTCCCCGGCAGGTACGAGCAGTACTTC.

The chain combines TRBV29-1 with TRBJ2-2; D is unresolved. The CDR3 is 14 residues long. Germline V CDR1 and CDR2: SQVTM, ANQGSEA. Trimming stripped 0 bases from V and 0 bases from J, with 5 bases between. CDR3 amino acids: CSVEDTANTGELFF. CDR3 nucleotide sequence: TGCAGCGTTGAAGATACCGCGAACACCGGGGAGCTGTTTTTT.